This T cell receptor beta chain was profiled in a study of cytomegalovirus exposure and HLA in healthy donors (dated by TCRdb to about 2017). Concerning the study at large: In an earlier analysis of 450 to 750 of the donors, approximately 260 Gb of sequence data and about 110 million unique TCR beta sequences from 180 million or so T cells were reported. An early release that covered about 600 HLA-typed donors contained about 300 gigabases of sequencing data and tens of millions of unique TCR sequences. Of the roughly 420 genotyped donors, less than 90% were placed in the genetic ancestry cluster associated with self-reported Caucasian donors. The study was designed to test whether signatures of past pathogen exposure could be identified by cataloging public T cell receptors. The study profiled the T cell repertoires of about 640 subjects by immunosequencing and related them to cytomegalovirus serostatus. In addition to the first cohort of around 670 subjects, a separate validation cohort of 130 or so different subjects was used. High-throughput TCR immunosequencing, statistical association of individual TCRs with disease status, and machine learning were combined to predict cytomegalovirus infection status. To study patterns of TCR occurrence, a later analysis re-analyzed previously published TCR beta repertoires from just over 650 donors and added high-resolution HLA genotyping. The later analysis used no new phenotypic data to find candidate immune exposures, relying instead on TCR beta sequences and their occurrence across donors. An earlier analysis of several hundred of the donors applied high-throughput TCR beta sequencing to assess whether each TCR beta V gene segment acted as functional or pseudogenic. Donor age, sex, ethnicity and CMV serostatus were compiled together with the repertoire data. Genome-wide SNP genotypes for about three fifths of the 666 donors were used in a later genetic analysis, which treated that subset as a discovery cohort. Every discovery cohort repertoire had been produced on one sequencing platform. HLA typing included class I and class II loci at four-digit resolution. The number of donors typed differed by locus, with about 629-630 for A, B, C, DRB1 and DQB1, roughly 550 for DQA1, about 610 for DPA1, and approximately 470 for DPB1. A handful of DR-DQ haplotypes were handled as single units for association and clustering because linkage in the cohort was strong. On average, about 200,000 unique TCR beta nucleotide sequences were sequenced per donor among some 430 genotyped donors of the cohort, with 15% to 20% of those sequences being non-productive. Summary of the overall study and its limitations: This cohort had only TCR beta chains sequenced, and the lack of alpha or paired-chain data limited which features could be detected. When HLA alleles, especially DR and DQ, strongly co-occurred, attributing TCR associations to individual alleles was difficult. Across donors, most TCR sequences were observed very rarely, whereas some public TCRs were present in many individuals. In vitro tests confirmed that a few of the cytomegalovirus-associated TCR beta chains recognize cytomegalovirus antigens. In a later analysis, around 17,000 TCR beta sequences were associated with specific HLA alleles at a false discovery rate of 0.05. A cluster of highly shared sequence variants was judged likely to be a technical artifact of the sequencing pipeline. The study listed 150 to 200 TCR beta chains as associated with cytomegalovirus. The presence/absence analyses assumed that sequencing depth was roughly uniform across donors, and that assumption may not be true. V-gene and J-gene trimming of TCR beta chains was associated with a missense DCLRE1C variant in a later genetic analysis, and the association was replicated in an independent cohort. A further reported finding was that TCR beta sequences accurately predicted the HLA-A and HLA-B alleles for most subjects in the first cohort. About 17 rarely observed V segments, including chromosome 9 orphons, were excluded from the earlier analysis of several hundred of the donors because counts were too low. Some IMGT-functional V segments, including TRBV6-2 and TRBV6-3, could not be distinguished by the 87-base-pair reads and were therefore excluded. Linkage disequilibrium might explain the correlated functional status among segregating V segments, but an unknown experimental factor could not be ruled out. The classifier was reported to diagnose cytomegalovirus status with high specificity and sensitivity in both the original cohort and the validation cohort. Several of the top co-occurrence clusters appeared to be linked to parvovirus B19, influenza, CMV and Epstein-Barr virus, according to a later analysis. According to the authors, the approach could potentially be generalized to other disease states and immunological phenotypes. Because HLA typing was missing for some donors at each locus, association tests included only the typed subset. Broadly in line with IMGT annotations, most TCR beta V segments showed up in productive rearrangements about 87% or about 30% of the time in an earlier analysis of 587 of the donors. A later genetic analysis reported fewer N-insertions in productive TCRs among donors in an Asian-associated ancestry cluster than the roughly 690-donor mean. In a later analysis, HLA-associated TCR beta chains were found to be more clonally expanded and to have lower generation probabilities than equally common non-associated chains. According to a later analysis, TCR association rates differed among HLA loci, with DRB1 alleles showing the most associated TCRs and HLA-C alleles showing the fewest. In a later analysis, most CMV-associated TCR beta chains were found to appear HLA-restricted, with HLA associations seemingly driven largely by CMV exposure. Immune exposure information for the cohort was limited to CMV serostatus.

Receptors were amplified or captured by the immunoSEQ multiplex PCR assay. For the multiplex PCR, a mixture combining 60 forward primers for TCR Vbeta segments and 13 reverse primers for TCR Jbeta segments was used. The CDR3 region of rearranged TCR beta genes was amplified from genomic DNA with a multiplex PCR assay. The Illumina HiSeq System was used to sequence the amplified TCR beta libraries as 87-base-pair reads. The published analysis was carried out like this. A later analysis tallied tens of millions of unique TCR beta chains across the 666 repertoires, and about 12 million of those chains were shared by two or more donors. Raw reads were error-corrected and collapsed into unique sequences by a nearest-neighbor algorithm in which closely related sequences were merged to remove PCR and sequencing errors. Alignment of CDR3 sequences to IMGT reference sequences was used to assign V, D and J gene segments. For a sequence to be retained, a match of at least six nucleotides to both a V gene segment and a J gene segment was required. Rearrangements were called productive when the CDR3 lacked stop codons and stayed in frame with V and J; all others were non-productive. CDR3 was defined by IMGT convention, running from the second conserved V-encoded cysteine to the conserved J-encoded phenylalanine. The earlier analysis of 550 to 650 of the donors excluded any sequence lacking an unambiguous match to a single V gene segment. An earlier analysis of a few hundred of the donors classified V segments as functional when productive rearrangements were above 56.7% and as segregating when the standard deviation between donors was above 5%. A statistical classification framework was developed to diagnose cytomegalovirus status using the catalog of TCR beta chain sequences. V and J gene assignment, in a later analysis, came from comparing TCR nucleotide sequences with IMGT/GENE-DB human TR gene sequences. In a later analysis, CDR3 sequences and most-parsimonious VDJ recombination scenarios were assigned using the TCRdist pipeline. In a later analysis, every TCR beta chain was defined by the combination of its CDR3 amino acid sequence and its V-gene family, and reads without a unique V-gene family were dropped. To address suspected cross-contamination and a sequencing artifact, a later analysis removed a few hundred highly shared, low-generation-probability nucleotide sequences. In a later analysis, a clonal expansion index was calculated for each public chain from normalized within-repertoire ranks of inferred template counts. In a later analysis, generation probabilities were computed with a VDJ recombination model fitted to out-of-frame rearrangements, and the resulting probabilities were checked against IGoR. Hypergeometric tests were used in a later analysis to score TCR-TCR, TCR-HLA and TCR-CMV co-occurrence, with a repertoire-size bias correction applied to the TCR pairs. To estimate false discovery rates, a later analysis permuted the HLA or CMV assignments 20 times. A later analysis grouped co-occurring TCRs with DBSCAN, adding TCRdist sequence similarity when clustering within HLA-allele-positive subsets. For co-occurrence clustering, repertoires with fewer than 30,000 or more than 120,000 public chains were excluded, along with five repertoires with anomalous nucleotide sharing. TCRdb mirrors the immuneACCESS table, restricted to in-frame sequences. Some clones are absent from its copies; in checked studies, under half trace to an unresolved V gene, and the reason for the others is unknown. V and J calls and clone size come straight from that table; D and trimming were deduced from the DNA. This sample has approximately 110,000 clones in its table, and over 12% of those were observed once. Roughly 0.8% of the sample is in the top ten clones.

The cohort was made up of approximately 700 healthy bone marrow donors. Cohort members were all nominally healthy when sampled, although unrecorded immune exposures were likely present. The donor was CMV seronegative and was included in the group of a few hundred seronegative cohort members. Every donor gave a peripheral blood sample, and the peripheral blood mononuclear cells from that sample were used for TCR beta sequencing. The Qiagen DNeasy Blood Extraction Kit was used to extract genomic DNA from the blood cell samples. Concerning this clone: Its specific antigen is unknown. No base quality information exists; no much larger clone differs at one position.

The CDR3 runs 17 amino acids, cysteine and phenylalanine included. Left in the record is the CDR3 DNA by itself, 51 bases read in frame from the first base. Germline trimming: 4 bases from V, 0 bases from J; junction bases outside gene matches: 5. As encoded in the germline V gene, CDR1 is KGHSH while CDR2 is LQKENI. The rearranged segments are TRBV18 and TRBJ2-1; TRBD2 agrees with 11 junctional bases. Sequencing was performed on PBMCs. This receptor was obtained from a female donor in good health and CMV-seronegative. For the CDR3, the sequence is CASSLGTSGSSYNEQFF. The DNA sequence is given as TGTGCCAGCTCACTTGGGACTAGCGGAAGCTCCTACAATGAGCAGTTCTTC.